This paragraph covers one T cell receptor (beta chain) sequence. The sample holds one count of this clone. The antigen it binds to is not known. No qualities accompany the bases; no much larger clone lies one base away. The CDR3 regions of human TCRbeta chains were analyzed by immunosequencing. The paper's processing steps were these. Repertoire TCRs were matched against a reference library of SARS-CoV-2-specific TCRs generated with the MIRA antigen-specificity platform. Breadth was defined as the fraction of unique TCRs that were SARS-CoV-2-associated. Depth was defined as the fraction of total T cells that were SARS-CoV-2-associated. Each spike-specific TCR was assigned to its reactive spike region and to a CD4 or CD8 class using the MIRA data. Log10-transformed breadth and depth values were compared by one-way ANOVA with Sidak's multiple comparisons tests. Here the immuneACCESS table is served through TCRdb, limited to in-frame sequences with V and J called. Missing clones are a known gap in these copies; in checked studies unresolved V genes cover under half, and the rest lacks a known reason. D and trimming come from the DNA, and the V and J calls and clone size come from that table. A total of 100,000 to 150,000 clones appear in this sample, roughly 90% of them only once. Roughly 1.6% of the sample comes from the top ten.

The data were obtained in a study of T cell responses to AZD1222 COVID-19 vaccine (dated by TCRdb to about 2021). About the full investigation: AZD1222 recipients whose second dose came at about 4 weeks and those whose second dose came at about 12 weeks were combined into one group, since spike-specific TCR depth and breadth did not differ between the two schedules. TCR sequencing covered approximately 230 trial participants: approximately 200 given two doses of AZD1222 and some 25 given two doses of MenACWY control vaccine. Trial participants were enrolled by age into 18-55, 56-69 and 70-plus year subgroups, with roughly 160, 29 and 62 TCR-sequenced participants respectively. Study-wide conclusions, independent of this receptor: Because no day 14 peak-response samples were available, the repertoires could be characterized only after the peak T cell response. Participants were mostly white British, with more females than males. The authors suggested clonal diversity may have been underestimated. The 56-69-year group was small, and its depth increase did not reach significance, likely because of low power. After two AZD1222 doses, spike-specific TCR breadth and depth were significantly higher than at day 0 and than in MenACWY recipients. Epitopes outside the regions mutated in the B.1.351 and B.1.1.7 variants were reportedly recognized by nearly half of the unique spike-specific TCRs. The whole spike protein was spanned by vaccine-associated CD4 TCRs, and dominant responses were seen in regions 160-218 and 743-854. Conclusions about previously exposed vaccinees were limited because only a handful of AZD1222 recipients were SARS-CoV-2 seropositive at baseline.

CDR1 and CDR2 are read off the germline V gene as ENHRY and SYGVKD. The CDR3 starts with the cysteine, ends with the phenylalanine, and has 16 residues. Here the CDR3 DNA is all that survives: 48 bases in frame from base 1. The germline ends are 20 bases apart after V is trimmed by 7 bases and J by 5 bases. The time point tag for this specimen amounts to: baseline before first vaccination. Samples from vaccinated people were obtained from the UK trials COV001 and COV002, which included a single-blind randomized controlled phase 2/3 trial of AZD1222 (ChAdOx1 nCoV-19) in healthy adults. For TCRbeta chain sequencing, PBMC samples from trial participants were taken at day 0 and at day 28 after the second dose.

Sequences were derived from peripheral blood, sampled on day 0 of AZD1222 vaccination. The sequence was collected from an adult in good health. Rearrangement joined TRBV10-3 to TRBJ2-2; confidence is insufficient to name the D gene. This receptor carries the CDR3 CAITQTFDTETGELFF. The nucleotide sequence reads TGTGCCATCACCCAGACTTTTGACACCGAAACCGGGGAGCTGTTTTTT.